This T cell receptor (beta chain) came from a study of cytomegalovirus exposure and HLA in healthy donors. Overall study findings and caveats: In a later analysis, TCR beta V- and J-gene trimming was associated with a missense DCLRE1C variant. In a later analysis, at a false discovery rate of 0.05, 15,000 to 20,000 TCR beta sequences were associated with HLA alleles. Later analysis revealed greater clonal expansion in HLA-associated TCR beta chains than in equally common others.

PCR employed 60 Vbeta and 13 Jbeta primers. Profiling relied on immunoSEQ multiplex PCR, and the TCRdb table lists in-frame clones only, not all of them. The data show around 150,000 clones, approximately 83% seen once. CDR1 and CDR2 from the germline V gene are MNHEY and SMNVEV (reference sequence). CDR3 length: 15 residues. After removal of 5 bases from V and 5 bases from J, the junction contained 4 bases not matched to a gene. Comment on this clone: The antigen remains unidentified.

V and J are TRBV27 and TRBJ2-2, with 11 bases that match TRBD2. Sequencing was performed on PBMCs. The TCR sequence derives from a woman between 18 and 30 years old in good health and CMV-seronegative. CDR3 amino acids: CASSPWTSGTGELFF. Here the CDR3 DNA reads TGTGCCAGCAGTCCCTGGACTAGCGGGACCGGGGAGCTGTTTTTT.